These 9 T cell receptor beta chains came from one sample sequenced in a study of CD8 T cells in Susac syndrome. cDNA came from roughly 0.5 to 1 ug RNA primed by random hexamers. MiXCR, applied by TCRdb to the immunoSEQ multiplex PCR reads, yields one record per CDR3 protein. The data show 150,000 to 200,000 distinct CDR3 sequences, over 85% seen once. Source material: CD4+ T cells from PBMCs. Receptors originate from a human donor in good health.

The chain recombines TRBV6-5 with TRBJ2-1; TRBD2 might be the D (5 bases). CDR3 length: 15 amino acids. V was shortened by 6 bases and J by 8 bases, with 20 bases between the two germline ends. Germline V gene data show CDR1 as MNHEY and CDR2 as SVGAGI. In nucleotides, the CDR3 is TGTGCCAGCAGCCGACCTCTCGTTGGGCGGGATGAGCAGTTCTTC. Translation: CASSRPLVGRDEQFF.

DNA for the CDR3: TGTGCCAGCAGTACCGACAGCTACTATGGCTACACCTTC. This gives the protein CASSTDSYYGYTF. The chain has TRBV2 and TRBJ1-2, with D perhaps matching TRBD1 (5 bases). The germline V gene has CDR1 SNHLY and CDR2 FYNNEI. The V gene lost 5 bases and the J gene lost 3 bases, with 10 bases spanning the gap. The CDR3 sequence is 13 residues long.

The chain joins TRBV2 to TRBJ2-7; 9 bases are a match to TRBD1. V trimming: 8 bases; J trimming: 6 bases; junction bases outside the gene matches: 11. This CDR3 is 14 amino acids long. CDR1 and CDR2 from the germline V gene are SNHLY and FYNNEI. The CDR3 DNA follows: TGTGCCAGCGGGACAGGGTTTGCCACCCCCGAGCAGTACTTC. As protein: CASGTGFATPEQYF.

The chain carries TRBV20-1 and TRBJ1-5; D perhaps matches TRBD1 (5 bases). CDR3 length: 12 amino acids. Trimming removed 3 bases from V and 4 bases from J, with 7 bases in between. The germline V gene has CDR1 DFQATT and CDR2 SNEGSKA (reference sequence). The CDR3 DNA is TGCAGTGCTAGGGCAGGGAATCAGCCCCAGCATTTT. Its translation: CSARAGNQPQHF.

V and J are TRBV3-1 and TRBJ2-2; weak D call: TRBD2 (5 bases). CDR1 is LGHDT, CDR2 YNNKEL, per germline (reference sequence). V gave up 0 bases and J gave up 3 bases, with 8 bases separating them. The CDR3 is made up of 15 amino acids. As DNA, the CDR3 is TGTGCCAGCAGCCAAGACTACGGGGACACCGGGGAGCTGTTTTTT. Amino acid sequence: CASSQDYGDTGELFF.

This chain links TRBV12-3 or TRBV12-4 with TRBJ2-1, with unresolved D. The length of the CDR3 is 13 residues. The ends were cut back, 4 bases at V and 6 bases at J, with 10 bases in the middle. The DNA for the CDR3 is TGTGCCAGCAGTTGGCTCCGAGGCAATGAGCAGTTCTTC. Translated: CASSWLRGNEQFF.

The gene calls are TRBV13 and TRBJ2-3, with 14 bases matching TRBD2. CDR3 length equals 15 residues. Germline V lookup: CDR1 PRHDT, CDR2 FYEKMQ (reference sequence). V shed 5 bases and J 11 bases; nucleotides not matched to a gene: 9. CDR3 in amino acids: CASSPTTSGGERQYF. Written as DNA, the CDR3 is TGTGCCAGCAGCCCTACGACTAGCGGGGGGGAGAGGCAGTATTTT.

This chain links TRBV29-1 with TRBJ1-1; D is possibly TRBD1 (6 bases). CDR1 is SQVTM and CDR2 is ANQGSEA in the germline V gene. The CDR3 contains 11 residues. V lost 3 bases, J lost 11 bases, and 13 bases lay in between. CDR3 region: CSVEGGRGAFF. The CDR3 DNA reads TGCAGCGTTGAGGGGGGCCGAGGGGCTTTCTTT.

The rearrangement uses TRBV6-6 and TRBJ1-2; 8 bases match TRBD1. Germline CDR1 and CDR2: MNHNY and SVGAGI (reference sequence). The CDR3 spans 14 residues. With V trimmed by 4 bases and J by 6 bases, 7 bases remained unmatched. Here the CDR3 DNA reads TGTGCCAGCAGTTCCGGGACAGGATGGCATGGCTACACCTTC. Translation gives CASSSGTGWHGYTF.